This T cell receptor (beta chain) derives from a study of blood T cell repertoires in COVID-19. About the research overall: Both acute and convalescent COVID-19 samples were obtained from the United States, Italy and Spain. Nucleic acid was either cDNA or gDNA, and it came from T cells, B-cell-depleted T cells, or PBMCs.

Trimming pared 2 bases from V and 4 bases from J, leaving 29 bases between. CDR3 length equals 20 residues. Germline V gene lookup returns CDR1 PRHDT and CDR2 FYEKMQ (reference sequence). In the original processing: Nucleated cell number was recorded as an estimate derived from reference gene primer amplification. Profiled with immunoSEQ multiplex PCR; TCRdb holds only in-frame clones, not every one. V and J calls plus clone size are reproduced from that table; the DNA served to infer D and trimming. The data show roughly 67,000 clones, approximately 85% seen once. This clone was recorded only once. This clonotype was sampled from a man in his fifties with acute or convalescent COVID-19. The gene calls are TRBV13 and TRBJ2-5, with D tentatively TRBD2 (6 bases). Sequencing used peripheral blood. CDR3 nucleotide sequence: TGTGCCAGCAGCTTATTCTCGGCCCGAAGGCGCCGGGGGTTTGCAGAGACCCAGTACTTC. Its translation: CASSLFSARRRRGFAETQYF. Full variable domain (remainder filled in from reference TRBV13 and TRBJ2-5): AAGVIQSPRHLIKEKRETATLKCYPIPRHDTVYWYQQGPGQDPQFLISFYEKMQSDKGSIPDRFSAQQFSDYHSELNMSSLELGDSALYFCASSLFSARRRRGFAETQYFGPGTRLLVL.